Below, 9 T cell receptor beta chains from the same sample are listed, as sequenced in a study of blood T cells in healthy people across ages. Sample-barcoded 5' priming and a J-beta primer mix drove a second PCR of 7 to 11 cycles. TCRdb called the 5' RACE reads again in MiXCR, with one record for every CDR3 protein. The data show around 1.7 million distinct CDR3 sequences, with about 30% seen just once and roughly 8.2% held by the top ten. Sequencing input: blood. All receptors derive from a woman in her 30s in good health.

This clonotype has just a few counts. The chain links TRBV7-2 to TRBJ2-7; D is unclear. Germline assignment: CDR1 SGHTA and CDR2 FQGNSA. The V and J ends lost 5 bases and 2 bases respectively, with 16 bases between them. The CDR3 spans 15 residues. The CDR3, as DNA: TGTGCCAGCAGCCCCCCATTACGAGTCCCCTACGAGCAGTACTTC. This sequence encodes CASSPPLRVPYEQYF.

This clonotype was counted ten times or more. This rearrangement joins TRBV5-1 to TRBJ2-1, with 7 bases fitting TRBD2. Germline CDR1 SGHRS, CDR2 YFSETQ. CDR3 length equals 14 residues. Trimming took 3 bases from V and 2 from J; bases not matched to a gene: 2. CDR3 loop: CASSYGTTYNEQFF. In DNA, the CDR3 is TGCGCCAGCAGCTACGGGACTACCTACAATGAGCAGTTCTTC.

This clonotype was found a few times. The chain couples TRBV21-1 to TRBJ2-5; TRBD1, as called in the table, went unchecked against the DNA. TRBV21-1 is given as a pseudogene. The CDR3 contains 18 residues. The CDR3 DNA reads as TGTGCCAGCACCTCCCCCCTCAAGTGTGTGAGGGGGAAAGAGACCCAGTACTTC. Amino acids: CASTSPLKCVRGKETQYF.

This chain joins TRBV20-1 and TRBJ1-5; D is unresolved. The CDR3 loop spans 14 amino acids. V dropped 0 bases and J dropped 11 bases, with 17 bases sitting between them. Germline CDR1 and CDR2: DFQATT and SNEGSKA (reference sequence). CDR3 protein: CSARDGARAGTQHF. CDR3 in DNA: TGCAGTGCTAGAGACGGAGCGAGGGCCGGGACCCAGCATTTT.

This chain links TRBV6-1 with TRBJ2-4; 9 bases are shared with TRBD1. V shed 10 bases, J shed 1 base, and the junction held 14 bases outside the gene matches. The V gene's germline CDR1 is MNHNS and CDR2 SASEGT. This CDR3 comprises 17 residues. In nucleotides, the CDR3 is TGTGCCATTGCCGGGACAGGGTATAGTGGTGCCAAAAACATTCAGTACTTC. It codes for CAIAGTGYSGAKNIQYF.

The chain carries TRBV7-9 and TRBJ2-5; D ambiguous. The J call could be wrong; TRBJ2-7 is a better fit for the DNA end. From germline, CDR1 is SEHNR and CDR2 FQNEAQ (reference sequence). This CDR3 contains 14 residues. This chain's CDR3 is CASSLALKDGEQYF. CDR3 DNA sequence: TGTGCCAGCAGCTTAGCGCTTAAGGACGGCGAGCAGTACTTC.

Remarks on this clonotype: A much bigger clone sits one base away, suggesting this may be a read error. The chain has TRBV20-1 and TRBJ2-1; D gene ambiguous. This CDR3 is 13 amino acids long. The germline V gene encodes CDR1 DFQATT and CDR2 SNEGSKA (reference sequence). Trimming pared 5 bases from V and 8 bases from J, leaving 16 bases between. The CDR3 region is CSALYDSLDEQFF. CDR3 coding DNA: TGCAGTGCTCTTTACGACTCCCTCGATGAGCAGTTCTTC.

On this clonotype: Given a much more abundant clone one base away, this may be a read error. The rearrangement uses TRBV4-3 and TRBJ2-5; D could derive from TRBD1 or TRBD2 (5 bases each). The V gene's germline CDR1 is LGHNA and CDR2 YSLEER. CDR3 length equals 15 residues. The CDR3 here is CARSPLRDPGETQYF. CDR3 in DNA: TGCGCCCGCAGCCCCCTTCGGGACCCTGGAGAGACCCAGTACTTC.

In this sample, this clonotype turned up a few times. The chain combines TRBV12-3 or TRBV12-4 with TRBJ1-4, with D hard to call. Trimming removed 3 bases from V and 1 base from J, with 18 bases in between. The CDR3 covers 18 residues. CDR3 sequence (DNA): TGTGCCAGCAGTTTCGGACTGCGAACGAGGGAAACTAATGAAAAACTGTTTTTT. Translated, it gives CASSFGLRTRETNEKLFF.